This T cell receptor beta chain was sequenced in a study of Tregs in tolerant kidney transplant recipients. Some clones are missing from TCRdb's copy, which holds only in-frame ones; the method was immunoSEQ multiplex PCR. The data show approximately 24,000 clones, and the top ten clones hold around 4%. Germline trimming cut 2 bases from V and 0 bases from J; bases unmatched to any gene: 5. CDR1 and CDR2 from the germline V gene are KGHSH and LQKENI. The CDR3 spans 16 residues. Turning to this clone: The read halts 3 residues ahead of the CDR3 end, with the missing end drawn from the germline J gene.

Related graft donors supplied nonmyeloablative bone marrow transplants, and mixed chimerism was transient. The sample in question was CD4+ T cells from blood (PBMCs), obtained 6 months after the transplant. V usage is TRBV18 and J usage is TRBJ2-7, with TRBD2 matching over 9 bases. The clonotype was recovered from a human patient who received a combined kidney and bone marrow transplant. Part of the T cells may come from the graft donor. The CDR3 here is CASSPEVAGASYEQYF. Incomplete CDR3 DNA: TGTGCCAGCTCACCAGAAGTAGCGGGAGCCTCCTACGAG.